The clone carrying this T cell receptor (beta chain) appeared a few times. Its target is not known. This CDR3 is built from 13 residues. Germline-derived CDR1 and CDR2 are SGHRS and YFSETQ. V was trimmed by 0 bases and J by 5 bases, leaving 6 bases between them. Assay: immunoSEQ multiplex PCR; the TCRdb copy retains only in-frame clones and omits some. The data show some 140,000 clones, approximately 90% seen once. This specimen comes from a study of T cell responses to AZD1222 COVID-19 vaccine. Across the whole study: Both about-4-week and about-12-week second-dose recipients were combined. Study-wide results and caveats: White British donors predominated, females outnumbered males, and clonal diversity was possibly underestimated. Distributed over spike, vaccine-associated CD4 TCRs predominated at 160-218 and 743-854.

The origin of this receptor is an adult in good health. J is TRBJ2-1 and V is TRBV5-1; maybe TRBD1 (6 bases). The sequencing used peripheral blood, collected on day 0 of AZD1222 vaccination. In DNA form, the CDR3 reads TGCGCCAGCAGCTTGGGGGACAACAATGAGCAGTTCTTC. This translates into CASSLGDNNEQFF. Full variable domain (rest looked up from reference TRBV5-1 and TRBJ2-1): KAGVTQTPRYLIKTRGQQVTLSCSPISGHRSVSWYQQTPGQGLQFLFEYFSETQRNKGNFPGRFSGRQFSNSRSEMNVSTLELGDSALYLCASSLGDNNEQFFGPGTRLTVL.